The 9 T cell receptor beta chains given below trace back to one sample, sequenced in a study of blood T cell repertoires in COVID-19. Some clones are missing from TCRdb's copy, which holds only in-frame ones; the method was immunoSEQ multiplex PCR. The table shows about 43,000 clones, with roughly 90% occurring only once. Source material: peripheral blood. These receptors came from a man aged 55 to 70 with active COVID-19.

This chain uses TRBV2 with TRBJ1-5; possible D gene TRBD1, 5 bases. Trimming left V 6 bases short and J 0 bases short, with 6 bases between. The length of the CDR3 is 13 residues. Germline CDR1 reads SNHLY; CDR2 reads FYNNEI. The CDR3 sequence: CASRGDSNQPQHF. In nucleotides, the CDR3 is TGTGCCAGCAGAGGGGATAGCAATCAGCCCCAGCATTTT.

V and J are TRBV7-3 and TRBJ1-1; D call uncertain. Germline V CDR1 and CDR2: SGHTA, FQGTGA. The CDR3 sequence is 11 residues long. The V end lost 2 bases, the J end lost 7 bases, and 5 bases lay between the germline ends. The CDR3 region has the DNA TGTGCCAGCAGCTTAGGCCGTGAAGCTTTCTTT. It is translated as CASSLGREAFF.

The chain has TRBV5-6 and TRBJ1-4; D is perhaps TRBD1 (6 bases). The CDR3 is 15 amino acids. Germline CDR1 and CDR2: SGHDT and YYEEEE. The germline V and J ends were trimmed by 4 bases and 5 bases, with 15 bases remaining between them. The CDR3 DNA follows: TGTGCCAGCAGCCTACGGACAGATGCGAATGAAAAACTGTTTTTT. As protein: CASSLRTDANEKLFF.

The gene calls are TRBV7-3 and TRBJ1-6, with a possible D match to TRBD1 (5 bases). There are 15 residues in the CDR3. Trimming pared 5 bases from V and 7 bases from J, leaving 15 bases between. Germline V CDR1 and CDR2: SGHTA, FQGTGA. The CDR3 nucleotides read TGTGCCAGCAGCAAAGGGGCACTAATAAATTCACCCCTCCACTTT. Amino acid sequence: CASSKGALINSPLHF.

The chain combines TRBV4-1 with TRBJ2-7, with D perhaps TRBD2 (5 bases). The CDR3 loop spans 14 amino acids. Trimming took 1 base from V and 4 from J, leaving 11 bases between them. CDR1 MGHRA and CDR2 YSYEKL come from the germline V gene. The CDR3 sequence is CASSQAGSGYEQYF. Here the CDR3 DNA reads TGCGCCAGCAGCCAAGCGGGCAGCGGTTACGAGCAGTACTTC.

In nucleotides, the CDR3 is TGCAGTGCTAGTAGCGGTCGTAACTATGGCTACACCTTC. Translating gives CSASSGRNYGYTF. The chain couples TRBV20-1 to TRBJ1-2; no clear D. Germline V gene lookup returns CDR1 DFQATT and CDR2 SNEGSKA (reference sequence). V was trimmed by 3 bases and J by 1 base, leaving 9 bases between them. There are 13 residues in the CDR3.

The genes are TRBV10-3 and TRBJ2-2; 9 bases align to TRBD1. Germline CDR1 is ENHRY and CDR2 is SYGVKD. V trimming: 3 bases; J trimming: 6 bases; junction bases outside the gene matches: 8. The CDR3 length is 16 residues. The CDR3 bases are TGTGCCATCAGTGATATAGGGACAGGGACGGCCGGGGAGCTGTTTTTT. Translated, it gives CAISDIGTGTAGELFF.

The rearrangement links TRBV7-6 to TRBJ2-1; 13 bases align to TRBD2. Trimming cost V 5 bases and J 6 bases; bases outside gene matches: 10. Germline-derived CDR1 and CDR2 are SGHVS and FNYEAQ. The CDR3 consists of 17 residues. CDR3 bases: TGTGCCAGCAGCCTAACCCCACTAGCGGGAGGGGTCAATGAGCAGTTCTTC. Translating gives CASSLTPLAGGVNEQFF. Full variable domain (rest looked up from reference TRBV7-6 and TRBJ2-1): GAGVSQSPRYKVTKRGQDVALRCDPISGHVSLYWYRQALGQGPEFLTYFNYEAQQDKSGLPNDRFSAERPEGSISTLTIQRTEQRDSAMYRCASSLTPLAGGVNEQFFGPGTRLTVL.

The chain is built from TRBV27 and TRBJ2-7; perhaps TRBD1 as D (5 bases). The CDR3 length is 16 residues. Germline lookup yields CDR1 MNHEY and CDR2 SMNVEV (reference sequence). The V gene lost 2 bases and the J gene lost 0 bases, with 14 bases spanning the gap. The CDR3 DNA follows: TGTGCCAGCAGTTTAATTGGGTCAGGGTCCTCCTACGAGCAGTACTTC. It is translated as CASSLIGSGSSYEQYF.